This T cell receptor beta chain was sequenced for a study of T cell responses to AZD1222 COVID-19 vaccine. Whether given at about 4 or about 12 weeks, second doses were pooled. Measured with immunoSEQ multiplex PCR; TCRdb has only the in-frame clones, and not every one. The data hold approximately 150,000 clones, with roughly nine tenths observed a single time. This CDR3 spans 17 amino acids. Germline V gene data show CDR1 as MNHEY and CDR2 as SVGEGT. V shed 2 bases and J 1 base; nucleotides not matched to a gene: 5. With respect to this clone: Its antigen is unknown.

Study-wide findings and caveats: Two doses of AZD1222 preceded a rise in Spike-specific TCR breadth and depth. Repertoires in all cases were sampled only once the peak T cell response had passed.

Sequences were derived from peripheral blood, sampled 28 days after the second AZD1222 dose. V and J are TRBV6-2 or TRBV6-3 and TRBJ2-3, with 11 positions matching TRBD2. The receptor was derived from an adult who received the AZD1222 COVID-19 vaccine. The CDR3 bases are TGTGCCAGCAGTTACGTAGCGGGAGGGCCGGGCACAGATACGCAGTATTTT. This encodes CASSYVAGGPGTDTQYF.